The 3 T cell receptor beta chains given below trace back to one sample, sequenced in a study of cytomegalovirus exposure and HLA in healthy donors. Researchers ran the PCR with 60 Vbeta and 13 Jbeta primers. This table comes from immunoSEQ multiplex PCR, and its TCRdb copy is limited to in-frame clones, with some not included. The table lists over 150,000 clones, 65% to 85% of them singletons. Specimen: PBMCs. The receptors were gathered from a boy between 2 and 10 years old in good health and CMV-seronegative.

The chain employs TRBV5-1 and TRBJ2-7, with D perhaps matching TRBD2 (6 bases). Per the germline V gene, CDR1 is SGHRS and CDR2 is YFSETQ. Between the trimmed V and J ends, which lost 3 bases and 5 bases, there was a span of 18 bases. The CDR3 totals 15 residues. The CDR3 here is CASSSPGVRGDEQYF. CDR3 in DNA: TGCGCCAGCAGCTCGCCGGGGGTTCGTGGCGACGAGCAGTACTTC.

The chain employs TRBV6-5 and TRBJ2-7, with D possibly matching TRBD2 (6 bases). Trimming took off 6 bases at V and 1 base at J, with 16 bases between the two ends. This CDR3 contains 15 residues. Germline lookup yields CDR1 MNHEY and CDR2 SVGAGI. CDR3 protein: CASRRRTTSSYEQYF. The CDR3 region has the DNA TGTGCCAGCAGGCGAAGGACTACTTCTTCCTACGAGCAGTACTTC.

The CDR3 reads CASSARRDFGFSGGYTF. The DNA for the CDR3 is TGTGCCAGCAGCGCCAGGAGGGACTTCGGATTTTCTGGAGGCTACACCTTC. The V gene is TRBV9, the J gene TRBJ1-2; the D gene is possibly TRBD1 (5 bases). From germline, CDR1 is SGDLS and CDR2 YYNGEE. V lost 3 bases to trimming and J lost 8 bases, with 26 bases between them. The CDR3 is 17 residues long.